The clone carrying this TCR beta chain was picked up a small number of times. The table came from immunoSEQ multiplex PCR; TCRdb's copy has only in-frame clones and leaves some out. The table has over 200,000 clones, 65% to 85% seen once. The record originates from a study of blood T cell repertoires in COVID-19. The overall study: Some COVID-19 samples were acute and others convalescent; all came from the United States, Italy and Spain. Nucleic acid was either cDNA or gDNA, and it came from T cells, B-cell-depleted T cells, or PBMCs.

CDR1 and CDR2 (germline): SQVTM, ANQGSEA. The CDR3 loop spans 14 amino acids. V was shortened by 7 bases and J by 0 bases, with 16 bases between the two germline ends. Sequenced material: peripheral blood. The clonotype originates from a woman aged 45-65 years with acute or convalescent COVID-19. This rearrangement joins TRBV29-1 to TRBJ2-7; no reliable D call. CDR3 coding DNA: TGCAGCGCCCTAACTACCGCAAGCTCCTACGAGCAGTACTTC. It codes for CSALTTASSYEQYF.